One TCR beta chain is described in this entry. The sample comes from a study of early stage breast cancer tumors. Blood replicates held 0.5 ug DNA, tumor or normal breast 1.5 ug, two each. Measured with immunoSEQ multiplex PCR; TCRdb has only the in-frame clones, and not every one. Altogether 50,000 to 75,000 clones are present, roughly 80% being singletons, with the ten largest covering approximately 3.6%. Sequences were obtained from blood. The source of this sequence is a person aged 30 to 40 with breast cancer.

CDR3 protein: CASSPPSGNTIYF. The CDR3 nucleotides read TGTGCCAGCTCACCACCCTCTGGAAACACCATATATTTT. The J gene is TRBJ1-3, the V gene TRBV18; no firm D call. In germline, CDR1 is KGHSH, CDR2 LQKENI. V was trimmed by 0 bases and J by 0 bases, leaving 0 bases between them. This CDR3 spans 13 amino acids.